This paragraph reports one TCR beta chain. Its antigen is unknown. The data stem from a study of cytomegalovirus exposure and HLA in healthy donors. Study results and caveats: HLA alleles showed associations with 16,951 TCR beta sequences in a later analysis, at a 0.05 false discovery rate.

Trimming cost V 0 bases and J 8 bases; bases outside gene matches: 10. This CDR3 spans 16 amino acids. Germline-derived CDR1 and CDR2 are SQVTM and ANQGSEA. The PCR was carried out with 60 Vbeta primers and 13 Jbeta primers. The method was immunoSEQ multiplex PCR; TCRdb's version includes in-frame clones alone and lacks a portion of them. The sample carries 130,000 or so clones, approximately 10% recorded once. The chain employs TRBV29-1 and TRBJ2-2; 9 bases are shared with TRBD2. This TCR was recovered from a woman aged 40 to 50 in good health and CMV-seropositive. Material: PBMCs. The CDR3 DNA sequence: TGCAGCGTTGAAGACGGAGGCGGGGGGGCTTCAGGGGAGCTGTTTTTT. Translating gives CSVEDGGGGASGELFF.